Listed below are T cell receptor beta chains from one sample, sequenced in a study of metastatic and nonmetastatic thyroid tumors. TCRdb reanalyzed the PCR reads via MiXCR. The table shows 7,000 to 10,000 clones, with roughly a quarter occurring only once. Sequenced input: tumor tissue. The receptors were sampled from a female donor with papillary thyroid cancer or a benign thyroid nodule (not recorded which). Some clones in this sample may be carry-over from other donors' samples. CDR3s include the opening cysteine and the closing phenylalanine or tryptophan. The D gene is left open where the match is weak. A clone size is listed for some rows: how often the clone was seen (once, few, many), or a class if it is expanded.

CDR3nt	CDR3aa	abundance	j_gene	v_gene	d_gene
TGTGCTTTTAGCAATACAGGGGGAAATGGCTACACCTTC	CAFSNTGGNGYTF	.	TRBJ1-2	TRBV30	TRBD1
TGTGCCAGCGGCTCGGGGGCAGGGTACGAGCGGTACTTC	CASGSGAGYERYF	.	TRBJ2-7	TRBV7-8	.
TGCAGTGCTAGGTACGGGACTAGCACAGATACGCAGTATTTT	CSARYGTSTDTQYF	many	TRBJ2-3	TRBV20-1	.
TGTGCCATCGGCTCGCGACAGGGAGCGCCTGAAGCTTTCTTT	CAIGSRQGAPEAFF	medium-sized	TRBJ1-1	TRBV10-3	TRBD1
TGTGCCAGTAGTATGGGTGAAGCTTTCTTT	CASSMGEAFF	medium-sized	TRBJ1-1	TRBV19	.
TGTGCCAGCAGACCGACCCAGGGGGCGCGGGGTGGCTACACCTTC	CASRPTQGARGGYTF	.	TRBJ1-2	TRBV6-1	TRBD1
TGTGCCAGCTCGCTTGGGAATCCCTACAATGAGCAGTTCTTC	CASSLGNPYNEQFF	medium-sized	TRBJ2-1	TRBV12-3/TRBV12-4	.
TGCAGTGCTTCCCCTGAGGGGCCGGGCGAGCAGTACTTC	CSASPEGPGEQYF	medium-sized	TRBJ2-7	TRBV20-1	.
TGTGCCAGCAGTTTAGCGAGTCAGTACGGGGAGCTGTTTTTT	CASSLASQYGELFF	few	TRBJ2-2	TRBV12-3/TRBV12-4	.
TGTGCCAGCAGCTTGTACAGCTACCCGGGGGAGACCCAGTACTTC	CASSLYSYPGETQYF	many	TRBJ2-5	TRBV7-6	.
TGTGCCAGCAGTTATTCGGGAGAAGGCTACACCTTC	CASSYSGEGYTF	medium-sized	TRBJ1-2	TRBV6-6	.
TGTGCCTGGAGTGGTCCCAGAGGCACTACCGAAAAACTGTTTTTT	CAWSGPRGTTEKLFF	.	TRBJ1-4	TRBV30	.
TGCAGTGCTAGAGATGACAATGAGCAGTTCTTC	CSARDDNEQFF	many	TRBJ2-1	TRBV20-1	.
TGCGCCAGCAGTGACCTGAACGGTGAAAAACTGTTTTTT	CASSDLNGEKLFF	medium-sized	TRBJ1-4	TRBV10-1	.
TGTGCCAGCAGCTTAGCGGGAGCCGGGGAGCTGTTTTTT	CASSLAGAGELFF	.	TRBJ2-2	TRBV7-9	.
TGTGCCAGCAGTACTGAATACAGGGCGAACACTGAAGCTTTCTTT	CASSTEYRANTEAFF	.	TRBJ1-1	TRBV6-5	.
TGTGCCAGCAGGATGGGAGGGGATGAGCAGTTCTTC	CASRMGGDEQFF	.	TRBJ2-1	TRBV27	TRBD2
TGTGCCAGCAGCCGTCGACAGGGCCAGAGACCGAGCGAGCAGTACTTC	CASSRRQGQRPSEQYF	.	TRBJ2-7	TRBV3-1	TRBD1
TGTGCCACCAGTGATCCGCTAGCGGGATCTGTCCGCAATGAGCAGTTCTTC	CATSDPLAGSVRNEQFF	many	TRBJ2-1	TRBV24-1	TRBD2
TGTGCCACCACCCTGGGGGGCACAGATACGCAGTATTTT	CATTLGGTDTQYF	medium-sized	TRBJ2-3	TRBV27	.
TGTGCCAGCAGTTCGTCGACAGGTTTTGACTACGAGCAGTACTTC	CASSSSTGFDYEQYF	few	TRBJ2-7	TRBV12-3/TRBV12-4	.
TGTGCCAGCAGCCCTTCTGAGGGAGGAGAGTCAGATACGCAGTATTTT	CASSPSEGGESDTQYF	few	TRBJ2-3	TRBV12-3/TRBV12-4	.
TGTGCCAGCATAAAGTCCGGGGGCGCCGGACCCCTCCACTTT	CASIKSGGAGPLHF	many	TRBJ1-6	TRBV25-1	.
TGTGCCAGGACCCAGCGAAGCGGGATGAAGACCGGGGAGCTGTTTTTT	CARTQRSGMKTGELFF	.	TRBJ2-2	TRBV27	TRBD2
TGTGCCTGGACTGGACAGGGGGCGATTCGGTTCTATGGCTACACCTTC	CAWTGQGAIRFYGYTF	medium-sized	TRBJ1-2	TRBV30	TRBD1
TGTGCCAGCAGTTCCCGGGGGCGTGTAGCTTTCTTT	CASSSRGRVAFF	.	TRBJ1-1	TRBV28	.
TGTGCCAGCAGCACAACGGGGTCAGAGACCCAGTACTTC	CASSTTGSETQYF	once	TRBJ2-5	TRBV11-3	.
TGTGCCAGTAGTTTGCCGGGACTAGGGGTCTACGAGCAGTACTTC	CASSLPGLGVYEQYF	medium-sized	TRBJ2-7	TRBV19	TRBD2
TGTGCCAGTAGGAAACTAGCGTACTCCACAGATACGCAGTATTTT	CASRKLAYSTDTQYF	many	TRBJ2-3	TRBV19	TRBD2
TGCGCCAGCAGCCGGACAGGGGGCAATGAGCAGTTCTTC	CASSRTGGNEQFF	many	TRBJ2-1	TRBV5-1	TRBD1
TGTGCCAGCAGTTCAACAGGGTGGTATGGCTACACCTTC	CASSSTGWYGYTF	.	TRBJ1-2	TRBV28	.
TGTGCCAGCTCACCGGGCTACATGGAGACCCAGTACTTC	CASSPGYMETQYF	.	TRBJ2-5	TRBV18	.
TGTGCCAGCGTAGGGGAGGGCACGGACGCTTTCTTT	CASVGEGTDAFF	.	TRBJ1-1	TRBV11-2	.
TGTGCCAGCAGCTTAAACGGGAACAACTACAATGAGCAGTTCTTC	CASSLNGNNYNEQFF	many	TRBJ2-1	TRBV7-6	.
TGTGCCAGCAGCTTAGCCTATCCCATGACTGGGTGGGGTAATGAAACACTGTTTTTT	CASSLAYPMTGWGNETLFF	.	TRBJ1-4	TRBV11-1	.
TGTGCCAGCAGCCCGACAGTTGCCCCAAATCAGCCCCAGCATTTT	CASSPTVAPNQPQHF	.	TRBJ1-5	TRBV7-2	.
TGTGCCAGCAGCCCGGGGTCGACCACAGGTACGCAGTATTTT	CASSPGSTTGTQYF	few	TRBJ2-3	TRBV7-3	.
TGTGCCTGGGCCGGGACAGGCCCGAACTATGGCTACACCTTC	CAWAGTGPNYGYTF	.	TRBJ1-2	TRBV30	TRBD1
TGCGCCAGCAGTTCGGGACAGGTCCTTTCACCCCTCCACTTT	CASSSGQVLSPLHF	.	TRBJ1-6	TRBV5-1	TRBD1
TGCAGTGCTAGAGATTTGAGATCGTACAATGAGCAGTTCTTC	CSARDLRSYNEQFF	many	TRBJ2-1	TRBV20-1	.
TGTGCCAGTAGTGCATTCCGGGACTCGGGTTTAAATGAGCAGTTCTTC	CASSAFRDSGLNEQFF	.	TRBJ2-1	TRBV19	.
TGTGCCTGGGGACAGGGCACAGATACGCAGTATTTT	CAWGQGTDTQYF	many	TRBJ2-3	TRBV30	TRBD1
TGTGCCAGCAGTGGCCAGACAGGGGCCCCTGGGGCCAACGTCCTGACTTTC	CASSGQTGAPGANVLTF	medium-sized	TRBJ2-6	TRBV6-1	TRBD1
TGTGCCAGTAGCTCCTCTAGAAATGAGCAGTTCTTC	CASSSSRNEQFF	few	TRBJ2-1	TRBV19	.
TGCAGCGCGCAGGGGGCCCCTAACTATGGCTACACCTTC	CSAQGAPNYGYTF	many	TRBJ1-2	TRBV29-1	TRBD1
TGTGCCAGCAGCTCCAAGGGCGCGGGAGAAGTCATAGATACGCAGTATTTT	CASSSKGAGEVIDTQYF	.	TRBJ2-3	TRBV7-6	TRBD2
TGCGCCAGCAGCCTACCGACTAGCTGGAATACGCAGTATTTT	CASSLPTSWNTQYF	medium-sized	TRBJ2-3	TRBV5-1	TRBD2
TGTGCCAGCAGGCGACTAGCGGGAGACACAGATACGCAGTATTTT	CASRRLAGDTDTQYF	medium-sized	TRBJ2-3	TRBV6-1	TRBD2
TGCAGTGCTAGAGGGCCCGGGACTCTGAACCAGCCCCAGCATTTT	CSARGPGTLNQPQHF	medium-sized	TRBJ1-5	TRBV20-1	.
TGTGCCAGCAGCGATGACAGGGAAGAGACCCAGTACTTC	CASSDDREETQYF	many	TRBJ2-5	TRBV7-2	TRBD1
TGTGCCAGCAGCGTAAGGGGACAGGGTTACGAGCAGTACTTC	CASSVRGQGYEQYF	.	TRBJ2-7	TRBV9	TRBD1
TGCAGCGCGGGGACAGGGATGTTCACTGAAGCTTTCTTT	CSAGTGMFTEAFF	many	TRBJ1-1	TRBV29-1	TRBD1
TGTGCCAGCAGTGCGCCTTGGACTAGCGGGGGCCGGGAGACCCAGTACTTC	CASSAPWTSGGRETQYF	many	TRBJ2-5	TRBV2	TRBD2
TGCGCCAGCAGCTTGTGGGGGGACTACAACACTGAAGCTTTCTTT	CASSLWGDYNTEAFF	.	TRBJ1-1	TRBV5-1	.
TGTGCCAGCAGCTTCGAAATGCTGACTGAAGCTTTCTTT	CASSFEMLTEAFF	many	TRBJ1-1	TRBV7-9	.
TGTGCCACCAGCACACCACTGTTGAGCGGGGGGAAATCTAGCACAGATACGCAGTATTTT	CATSTPLLSGGKSSTDTQYF	many	TRBJ2-3	TRBV15	TRBD2
TGTGCCAGCAACATAGGCGGGACAGCGGGCACAGATACGCAGTATTTT	CASNIGGTAGTDTQYF	few	TRBJ2-3	TRBV6-1	.